This record concerns one T cell receptor (beta chain) sequence. Method: immunoSEQ multiplex PCR; TCRdb's copy keeps in-frame clones and lacks some. The table has hundreds of thousands of clones, roughly 88% seen once; the top ten hold 0.75% to 1%. Cohort 3 donors were reported recovered after two negative PCRs, clearance, or symptom resolution. This specimen comes from a study of blood T cell repertoires in COVID-19. Germline assignment: CDR1 LGHDT and CDR2 YNNKEL (reference sequence). This CDR3 is built from 14 residues. The V gene end was trimmed by 4 bases and the J gene end by 0 bases; junction bases not matched to a gene: 2.

V usage is TRBV3-1 (or the pseudogene TRBV3-2) and J usage is TRBJ1-1; 7 bases map to TRBD1. The specimen was PBMCs or T cells enriched from blood (not recorded which). The TCR originated in a woman aged 25-40 years who had recovered from COVID-19. CDR3 sequence reads: CASSRDSMNTEAFF. CDR3 in DNA: TGTGCCAGCAGCCGGGACAGCATGAACACTGAAGCTTTCTTT.